This TCR beta chain was profiled in a study of prognosis after radiotherapy for stage I lung cancer. Study at large: The biologically effective dose of the SBRT radiotherapy was at least 100 Gy, given over 3 to 5 fractions.

Investigators drew roughly 6.2 milliliters of peripheral blood at each of two time points. Study observations and caveats: The question of whether the expanded TCR clones were tumor-specific was not determined. It was reported that patients with metastases and those without them differed in TRBV and TRBJ gene usage.

CDR3 length equals 18 residues. Germline loops: CDR1 WSHSY, CDR2 SAAADI. Trimming took 0 bases from V and 7 from J; bases not matched to a gene: 14. Comments on this clonotype: Its matching antigen is unknown.

Using two-round multiplex PCR, the authors amplified TCR beta CDR3 from genomic DNA. Used in first-round PCR were primers specific to each TRBV and TRBJ gene. TCRdb re-called the multiplex PCR reads through MiXCR, storing one row per CDR3 protein. In the table there are more than 25,000 distinct CDR3 sequences, about 30% of which are singletons. This clonotype was obtained from a donor aged 50 or older with non-small cell lung cancer. The V gene is TRBV10-2, the J gene TRBJ2-3, with TRBD2 identical over 9 bases. The sample was PBMCs, taken before or after stereotactic body radiation therapy (not recorded which). As DNA, the CDR3 is TGCGCCAGCAGTGAGTCTACCGGGATAGCGGGAGTCCCATATACGCAGTATTTT. Protein product: CASSESTGIAGVPYTQYF.